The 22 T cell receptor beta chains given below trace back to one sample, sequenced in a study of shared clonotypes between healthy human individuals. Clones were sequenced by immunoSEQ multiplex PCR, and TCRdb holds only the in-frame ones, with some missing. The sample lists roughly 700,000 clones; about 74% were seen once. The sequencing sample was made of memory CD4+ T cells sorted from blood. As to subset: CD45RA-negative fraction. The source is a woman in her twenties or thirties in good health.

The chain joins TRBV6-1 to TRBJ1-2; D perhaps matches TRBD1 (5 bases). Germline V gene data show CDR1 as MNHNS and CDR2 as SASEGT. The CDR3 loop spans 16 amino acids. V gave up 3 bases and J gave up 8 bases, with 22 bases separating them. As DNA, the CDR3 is TGTGCCAGCAGTGAGTCGACATCCACGAACTGGGGGGGCTACACCTTC. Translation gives CASSESTSTNWGGYTF.

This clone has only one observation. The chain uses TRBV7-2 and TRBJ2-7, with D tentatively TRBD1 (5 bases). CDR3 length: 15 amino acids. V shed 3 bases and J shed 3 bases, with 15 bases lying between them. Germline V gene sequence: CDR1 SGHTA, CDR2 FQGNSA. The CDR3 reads CASSLALTVSYEQYF. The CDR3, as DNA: TGTGCCAGCAGCTTGGCGTTGACAGTCAGCTACGAGCAGTACTTC.

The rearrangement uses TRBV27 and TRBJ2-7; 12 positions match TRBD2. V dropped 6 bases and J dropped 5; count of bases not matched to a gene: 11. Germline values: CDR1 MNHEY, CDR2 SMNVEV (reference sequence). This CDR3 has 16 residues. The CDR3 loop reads CASRDASSGREHEQYF. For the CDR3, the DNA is TGTGCCAGCAGAGATGCCTCTAGCGGGAGGGAGCACGAGCAGTACTTC.

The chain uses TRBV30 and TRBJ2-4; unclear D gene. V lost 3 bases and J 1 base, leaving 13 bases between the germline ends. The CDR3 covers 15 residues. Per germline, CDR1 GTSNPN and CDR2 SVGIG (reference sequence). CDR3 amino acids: CAWSYGPAAKNIQYF. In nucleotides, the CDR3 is TGTGCCTGGAGCTATGGACCGGCCGCCAAAAACATTCAGTACTTC.

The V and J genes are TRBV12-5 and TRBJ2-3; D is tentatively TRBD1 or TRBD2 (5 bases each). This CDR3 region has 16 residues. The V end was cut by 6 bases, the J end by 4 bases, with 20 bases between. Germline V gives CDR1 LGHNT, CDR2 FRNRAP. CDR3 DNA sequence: TGTGCTAGTGGAACCGGGACGTCACACATCGCAGATACGCAGTATTTT. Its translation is CASGTGTSHIADTQYF.

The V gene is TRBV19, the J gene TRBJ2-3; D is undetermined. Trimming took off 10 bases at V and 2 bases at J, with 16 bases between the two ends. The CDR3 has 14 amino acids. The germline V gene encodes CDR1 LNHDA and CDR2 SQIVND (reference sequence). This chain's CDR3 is CAISSGVDTDTQYF. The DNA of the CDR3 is TGTGCCATTTCCTCCGGCGTCGACACAGATACGCAGTATTTT.

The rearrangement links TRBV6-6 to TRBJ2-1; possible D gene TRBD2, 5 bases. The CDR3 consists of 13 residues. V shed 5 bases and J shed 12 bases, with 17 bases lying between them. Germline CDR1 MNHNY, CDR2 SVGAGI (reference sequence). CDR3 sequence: CASSPGSFSGQFF. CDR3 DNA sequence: TGTGCCAGCAGTCCGGGAAGTTTTTCGGGGCAGTTCTTC.

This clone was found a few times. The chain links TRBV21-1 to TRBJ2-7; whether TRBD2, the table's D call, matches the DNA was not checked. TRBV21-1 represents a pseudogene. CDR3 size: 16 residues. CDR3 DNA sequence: TGTGCCAGCAGCAAGGGGGTTCGCGGGAGGTGCTACGAGCAGTACTTC. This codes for CASSKGVRGRCYEQYF.

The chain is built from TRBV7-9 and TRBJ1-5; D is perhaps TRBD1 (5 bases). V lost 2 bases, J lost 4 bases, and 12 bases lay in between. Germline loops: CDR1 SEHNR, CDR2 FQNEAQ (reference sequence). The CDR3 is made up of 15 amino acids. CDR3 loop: CASSLLGEGNQPQHF. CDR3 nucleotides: TGTGCCAGCAGCTTATTAGGGGAGGGGAATCAGCCCCAGCATTTT.

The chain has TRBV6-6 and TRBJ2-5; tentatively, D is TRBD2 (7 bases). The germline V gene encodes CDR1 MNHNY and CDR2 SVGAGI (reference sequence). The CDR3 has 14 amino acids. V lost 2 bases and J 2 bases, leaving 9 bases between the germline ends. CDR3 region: CASSYGGAQETQYF. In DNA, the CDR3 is TGTGCCAGCAGTTACGGGGGGGCACAAGAGACCCAGTACTTC.

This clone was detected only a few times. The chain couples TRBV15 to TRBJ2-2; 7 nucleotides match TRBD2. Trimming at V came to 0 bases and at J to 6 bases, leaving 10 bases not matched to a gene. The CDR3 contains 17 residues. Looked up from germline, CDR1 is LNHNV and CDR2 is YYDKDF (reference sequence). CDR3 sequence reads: CATSRDYSGIESGELFF. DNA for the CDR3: TGTGCCACCAGCAGAGATTACAGCGGGATTGAGTCCGGGGAGCTGTTTTTT.

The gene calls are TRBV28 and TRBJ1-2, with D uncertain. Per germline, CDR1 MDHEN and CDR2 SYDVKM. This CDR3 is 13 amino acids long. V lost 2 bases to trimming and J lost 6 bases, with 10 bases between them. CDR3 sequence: CASSLVLVDGYTF. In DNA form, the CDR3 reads TGTGCCAGCAGTTTAGTCCTGGTCGATGGCTACACCTTC.

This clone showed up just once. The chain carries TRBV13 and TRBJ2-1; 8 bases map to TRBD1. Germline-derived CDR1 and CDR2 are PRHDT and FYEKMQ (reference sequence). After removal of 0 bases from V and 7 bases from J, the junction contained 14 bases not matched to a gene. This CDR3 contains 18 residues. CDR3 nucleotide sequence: TGTGCCAGCAGCTTAGGCGACACCCGGGACAGGTTAAAAAATGAGCAGTTCTTC. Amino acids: CASSLGDTRDRLKNEQFF.

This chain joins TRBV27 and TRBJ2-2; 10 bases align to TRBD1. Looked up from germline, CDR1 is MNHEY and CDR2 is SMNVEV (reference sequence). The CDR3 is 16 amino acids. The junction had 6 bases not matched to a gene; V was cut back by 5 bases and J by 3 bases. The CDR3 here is CASSVRQGADTGELFF. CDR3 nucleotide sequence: TGTGCCAGCAGTGTCCGACAGGGGGCTGACACCGGGGAGCTGTTTTTT.

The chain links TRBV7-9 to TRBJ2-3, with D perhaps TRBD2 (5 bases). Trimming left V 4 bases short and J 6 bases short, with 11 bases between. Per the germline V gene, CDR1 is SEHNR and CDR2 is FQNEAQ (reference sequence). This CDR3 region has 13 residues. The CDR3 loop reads CASSWKEDDTQYF. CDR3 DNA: TGTGCCAGCAGCTGGAAGGAGGATGATACGCAGTATTTT.

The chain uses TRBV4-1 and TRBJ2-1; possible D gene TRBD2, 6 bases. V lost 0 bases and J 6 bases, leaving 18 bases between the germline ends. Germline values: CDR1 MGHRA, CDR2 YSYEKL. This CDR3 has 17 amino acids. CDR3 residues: CASSQDRRIGTSNEQFF. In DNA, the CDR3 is TGCGCCAGCAGCCAAGATAGGAGGATCGGGACTTCCAATGAGCAGTTCTTC.

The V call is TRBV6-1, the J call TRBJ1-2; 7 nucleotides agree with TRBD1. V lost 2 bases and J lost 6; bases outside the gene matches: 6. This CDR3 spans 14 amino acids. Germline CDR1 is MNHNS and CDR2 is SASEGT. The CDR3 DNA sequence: TGTGCCAGCAGTGAACCAGGACAGGTCCATGGCTACACCTTC. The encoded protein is CASSEPGQVHGYTF.

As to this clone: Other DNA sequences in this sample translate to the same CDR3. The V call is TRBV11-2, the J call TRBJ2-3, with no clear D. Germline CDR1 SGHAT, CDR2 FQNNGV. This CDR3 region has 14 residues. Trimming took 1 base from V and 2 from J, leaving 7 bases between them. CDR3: CASSLGLSTDTQYF. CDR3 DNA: TGTGCCAGCAGCTTAGGCCTATCCACAGATACGCAGTATTTT.

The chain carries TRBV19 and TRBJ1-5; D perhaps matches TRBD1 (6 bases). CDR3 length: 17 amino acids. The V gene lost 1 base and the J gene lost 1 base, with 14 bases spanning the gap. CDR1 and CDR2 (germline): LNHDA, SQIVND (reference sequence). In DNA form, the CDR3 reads TGTGCCAGTAGTATAGGTCAGGGCAGGGGAAGCAATCAGCCCCAGCATTTT. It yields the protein CASSIGQGRGSNQPQHF.

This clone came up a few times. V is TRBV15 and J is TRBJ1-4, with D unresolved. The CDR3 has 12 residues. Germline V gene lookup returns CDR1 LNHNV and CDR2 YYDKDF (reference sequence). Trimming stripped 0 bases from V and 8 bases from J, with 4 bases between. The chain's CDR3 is CATSRETEKLFF. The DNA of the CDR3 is TGTGCCACCAGCAGAGAGACCGAAAAACTGTTTTTT.

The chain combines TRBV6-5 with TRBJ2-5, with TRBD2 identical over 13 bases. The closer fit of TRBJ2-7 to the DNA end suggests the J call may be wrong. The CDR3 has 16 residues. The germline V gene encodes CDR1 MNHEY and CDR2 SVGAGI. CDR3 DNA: TGTGCCAGCAGTTTCATGGGGACTAGCGGGGACTACGAGCAGTACTTC. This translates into CASSFMGTSGDYEQYF.

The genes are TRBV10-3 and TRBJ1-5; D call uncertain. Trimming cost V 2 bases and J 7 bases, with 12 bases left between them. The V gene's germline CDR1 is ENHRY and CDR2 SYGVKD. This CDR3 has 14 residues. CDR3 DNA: TGTGCCATCAGTGAGCGCGGGGATCGACAGCCCCAGCATTTT. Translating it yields CAISERGDRQPQHF.